This entry concerns a single T cell receptor beta chain. Germline assignment: CDR1 MDHEN and CDR2 SYDVKM. The germline V and J ends were trimmed by 1 base and 2 bases, with 12 bases remaining between them. The CDR3 totals 15 residues. PCR was performed using 60 Vbeta and 13 Jbeta primers. The method was immunoSEQ multiplex PCR; TCRdb's version includes in-frame clones alone and lacks a portion of them. The data show 150,000 or so clones, 70% to 80% seen once. These data belong to a study of cytomegalovirus exposure and HLA in healthy donors. Study as a whole: A prior study identified 117 million unique TCR beta sequences from 200 million or so T cells.

This sequence originates from a man aged 30-40 years in good health and CMV-seropositive. The chain recombines TRBV28 with TRBJ2-7, with a weak D call TRBD2 (6 bases). Source material: PBMCs. The CDR3 DNA sequence: TGTGCCAGCAGTTTATCCCCGACGGGAGCCTACGAGCAGTACTTC. Translation gives CASSLSPTGAYEQYF.